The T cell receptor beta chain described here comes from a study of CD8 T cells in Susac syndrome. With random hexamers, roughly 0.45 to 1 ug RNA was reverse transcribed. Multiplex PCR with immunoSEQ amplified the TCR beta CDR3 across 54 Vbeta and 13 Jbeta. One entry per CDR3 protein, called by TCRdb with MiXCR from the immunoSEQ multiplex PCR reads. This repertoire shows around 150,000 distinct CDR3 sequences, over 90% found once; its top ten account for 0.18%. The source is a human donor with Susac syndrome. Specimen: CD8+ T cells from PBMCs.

The CDR3 DNA follows: TGTGCCAGCAGCCCCGACCCGGTTCGGGGGCCCACAGATACGCAGTATTTT. As protein: CASSPDPVRGPTDTQYF. V is TRBV3-1 and J is TRBJ2-3, with D perhaps assigned TRBD1 or TRBD2 (6 bases each). Germline V gives CDR1 LGHDT, CDR2 YNNKEL (reference sequence). The CDR3 covers 17 residues. V was pared by 4 bases and J by 2 bases, with 19 bases between.